Listed below are T cell receptor beta chains from one sample, sequenced in a study of beta chain features in type 1 diabetes. TCRdb keeps only in-frame clones here, not all; method: immunoSEQ multiplex PCR. Seen here are about 240,000 clones, more than 11% observed once, and the top ten hold about 0.02%. Sequencing used naive CD4+ T cells from blood. The receptors were sampled from a man between 25 and 39 years old with type 1 diabetes. Both conserved end residues are part of each CDR3. Fields, in order: D gene, CDR3 length, clone size, V gene, J gene, CDR3 protein, CDR3 DNA. D genes are given only for firm matches. Clone size, where shown, is once, few, many, or a class for clones that have expanded.

TRBD1	15	NA	TRBV19	TRBJ2-2	CASRDRGLGTGELFF	TGTGCCAGTAGAGACAGGGGGTTAGGCACCGGGGAGCTGTTTTTT
NA	14	few	TRBV18	TRBJ1-2	CASSQGQLDYGYTF	TGTGCCAGCTCACAAGGACAGCTTGACTATGGCTACACCTTC
NA	16	few	TRBV5-1	TRBJ2-2	CASSLVGGRNTGELFF	TGCGCCAGCAGCTTGGTGGGGGGGCGAAACACCGGGGAGCTGTTTTTT
TRBD1	14	NA	TRBV11-2	TRBJ2-7	CASSRDRGFYEQYF	TGTGCCAGCAGCCGGGACAGGGGATTCTACGAGCAGTACTTC
TRBD1	14	NA	TRBV2	TRBJ1-1	CASREQGAVTEAFF	TGTGCCAGCAGGGAACAGGGGGCGGTCACTGAAGCTTTCTTT
TRBD2	16	NA	TRBV5-8	TRBJ2-3	CASSLRGGMPTDTQYF	TGTGCCAGCAGCTTACGCGGGGGGATGCCCACAGATACGCAGTATTTT
NA	12	NA	TRBV9	TRBJ2-3	CASSANTDTQYF	TGTGCCAGCAGCGCTAACACAGATACGCAGTATTTT
TRBD1	14	once	TRBV6-5	TRBJ2-3	CASSRRQGTDTQYF	TGTGCCAGCAGTCGACGACAGGGTACAGATACGCAGTATTTT
NA	14	NA	TRBV2	TRBJ2-2	CASSRGGDTGELFF	TGTGCCAGCAGCCGAGGGGGGGACACCGGGGAGCTGTTTTTT
NA	15	once	TRBV19	TRBJ1-1	CASRRGRDPGTEAFF	TGTGCCAGTAGGCGGGGTCGGGACCCGGGGACTGAAGCTTTCTTT
TRBD1	17	few	TRBV19	TRBJ2-5	CASASGQGGSAGETQYF	TGTGCCAGCGCCAGCGGACAGGGTGGTTCCGCTGGAGAGACCCAGTACTTC
TRBD1	16	few	TRBV7-9	TRBJ2-1	CASRPGTATVLDEQFF	TGTGCCAGCAGACCCGGGACAGCGACTGTCTTGGATGAGCAGTTCTTC
NA	17	few	TRBV6-8	TRBJ2-6	CASRPTEGFSGANVLTF	TGTGCCAGCAGACCAACCGAGGGCTTCTCTGGGGCCAACGTCCTGACTTTC
TRBD1	14	NA	TRBV30	TRBJ1-5	CAWSASGQGQPQHF	TGTGCCTGGAGTGCTTCTGGACAGGGCCAGCCCCAGCATTTT
NA	15	NA	TRBV18	TRBJ1-2	CASSPNFPSSYGYTF	TGTGCCAGCTCACCAAACTTCCCGTCGAGCTATGGCTACACCTTC
TRBD1	16	NA	TRBV6-5	TRBJ1-1	CASSYSAGQGYTEAFF	TGTGCCAGCAGTTACTCGGCAGGACAGGGATACACTGAAGCTTTCTTT
NA	12	few	TRBV4-2	TRBJ1-2	CASSQMTGGYTF	TGTGCCAGCAGCCAAATGACAGGCGGCTACACCTTC
NA	13	NA	TRBV14	TRBJ1-1	CASSLQGNTEAFF	TGTGCCAGCAGCCTACAGGGGAACACTGAAGCTTTCTTT
NA	15	NA	TRBV5-1	TRBJ2-3	CASSYDRSSTDTQYF	TGCGCCAGCAGTTACGACAGGTCTAGCACAGATACGCAGTATTTT
TRBD1	16	few	TRBV6-6	TRBJ2-2	CASSFGTGGYTGELFF	TGTGCCAGCAGTTTTGGGACAGGGGGCTATACCGGGGAGCTGTTTTTT
TRBD1	16	NA	TRBV7-8	TRBJ1-5	CASSLGTGGGNQPQHF	TGTGCCAGCAGCTTAGGTACAGGGGGCGGCAATCAGCCCCAGCATTTT
NA	15	NA	TRBV4-1	TRBJ2-7	CASSQEGTYPYEQYF	TGCGCCAGCAGCCAAGAGGGGACATACCCCTACGAGCAGTACTTC
NA	13	NA	TRBV7-2	TRBJ2-1	CASSSPTINEQFF	TGTGCCAGCAGCTCCCCGACTATAAATGAGCAGTTCTTC